These 16 T cell receptor beta chains were all obtained from the same sample, sequenced in a study of control samples from healthy donors and cancer patients. Method: immunoSEQ multiplex PCR; TCRdb's copy keeps in-frame clones and lacks some. Here the sample spans 150,000 to 200,000 clones, approximately 90% being singletons. Sequences were obtained from blood. The receptors stem from a woman in her 30s in good health.

This chain uses TRBV6-5 with TRBJ1-1; D gene uncertain. CDR3 length equals 11 residues. The ends were cut back, 6 bases at V and 7 bases at J, with 9 bases in the middle. CDR1 and CDR2 (germline): MNHEY, SVGAGI. DNA for the CDR3: TGTGCCAGCAGCCGGACGGGTGAAGCTTTCTTT. This sequence encodes CASSRTGEAFF.

The chain carries TRBV28 and TRBJ1-1; D remains unclear. Germline lookup yields CDR1 MDHEN and CDR2 SYDVKM. Trimming stripped 4 bases from V and 7 bases from J, with 7 bases between. The CDR3 covers 11 residues. The CDR3 DNA reads as TGTGCCAGCAGTTACGGTTATGAAGCTTTCTTT. The encoded protein is CASSYGYEAFF. Based on the CDR3 plus reference TRBV28 and TRBJ1-1, the full variable domain is DVKVTQSSRYLVKRTGEKVFLECVQDMDHENMFWYRQDPGLGLRLIYFSYDVKMKEKGDIPEGYSVSREKKERFSLILESASTNQTSMYLCASSYGYEAFFGQGTRLTVV.

The genes are TRBV27 and TRBJ2-1; D not certain. In germline, CDR1 is MNHEY, CDR2 SMNVEV (reference sequence). This CDR3 is built from 13 residues. V was shortened by 7 bases and J by 3 bases, with 10 bases between the two germline ends. The CDR3 loop is CASKELDYNEQFF. The DNA of the CDR3 is TGTGCCAGCAAGGAGCTGGACTACAATGAGCAGTTCTTC.

This clone is a singleton in its sample. The genes are TRBV7-3 and TRBJ2-3; possible D gene TRBD2, 5 bases. V shed 8 bases and J shed 0 bases, with 9 bases lying between them. Per germline, CDR1 SGHTA and CDR2 FQGTGA. The CDR3 runs 13 residues. In DNA, the CDR3 is TGTGCCAGCGCAGGCGGGAGCACAGATACGCAGTATTTT. Protein product: CASAGGSTDTQYF. Together with reference TRBV7-3 and TRBJ2-3, the CDR3 gives the full variable domain: GAGVSQTPSNKVTEKGKYVELRCDPISGHTALYWYRQSLGQGPEFLIYFQGTGAADDSGLPNDRFFAVRPEGSVSTLKIQRTERGDSAVYLCASAGGSTDTQYFGPGTRLTVL.

The rearrangement links TRBV3-1 (or the pseudogene TRBV3-2) to TRBJ1-4; 7 bases are shared with TRBD1. Trimming at V came to 1 base and at J to 8 bases, leaving 10 bases not matched to a gene. Germline lookup yields CDR1 LGHDT and CDR2 YNNKEL (reference sequence). The CDR3 totals 16 residues. CDR3: CASSQAGTGEGEKLFF. The DNA for the CDR3 is TGTGCCAGCAGCCAAGCGGGAACAGGGGAAGGCGAAAAACTGTTTTTT.

V usage is TRBV4-2 and J usage is TRBJ1-1, with a tentative D call TRBD1 (6 bases). The CDR3 extends over 16 amino acids. Per germline, CDR1 LGHNA and CDR2 YNFKEQ. With 0 bases removed from V and 5 bases from J, the gap between germline ends came to 16 bases. CDR3 protein: CASSQDLGGVYTEAFF. In DNA, the CDR3 is TGTGCCAGCAGCCAAGATTTAGGGGGAGTATATACTGAAGCTTTCTTT.

CDR3 in DNA: TGTGCCAGCAGTTATGGAACAATGGGCTTCCCCCTCCACTTT. Its translation: CASSYGTMGFPLHF. V usage is TRBV6-2 or TRBV6-3 and J usage is TRBJ1-6; D is unresolved. CDR1 is MNHEY, CDR2 SVGEGT, per germline. This CDR3 region has 14 residues. Trimming removed 3 bases from V and 13 bases from J, with 16 bases in between.

The V and J genes are TRBV28 and TRBJ1-1; D may be TRBD1 (6 bases). This CDR3 comprises 16 residues. The V and J ends lost 6 bases and 4 bases respectively, with 21 bases between them. Per the germline V gene, CDR1 is MDHEN and CDR2 is SYDVKM. CDR3 coding DNA: TGTGCCAGCAGCGCCCCGTCCGGGACACCAGTCACTGAAGCTTTCTTT. Amino acid sequence: CASSAPSGTPVTEAFF. Complete variable domain (other parts from reference TRBV28 and TRBJ1-1): DVKVTQSSRYLVKRTGEKVFLECVQDMDHENMFWYRQDPGLGLRLIYFSYDVKMKEKGDIPEGYSVSREKKERFSLILESASTNQTSMYLCASSAPSGTPVTEAFFGQGTRLTVV.

The chain links TRBV28 to TRBJ1-5; maybe TRBD1 (5 bases). Trimming removed 5 bases from V and 3 bases from J, with 26 bases in between. Germline CDR1 reads MDHEN; CDR2 reads SYDVKM. This CDR3 has 19 amino acids. The CDR3 coding sequence is TGTGCCAGCAGTCGCCGGGACCGCCGGCGAAAAGGTGACAATCAGCCCCAGCATTTT. Translation gives CASSRRDRRRKGDNQPQHF.

A word on this clone: Within the sample, other DNA sequences also encode this same CDR3. The chain links TRBV7-3 to TRBJ1-1; no clear D. V was pared by 3 bases and J by 1 base, with 6 bases between. From germline, CDR1 is SGHTA and CDR2 FQGTGA. CDR3 length equals 13 residues. The CDR3 reads CASSFNQNTEAFF. The CDR3 region has the DNA TGTGCCAGCAGCTTTAACCAGAACACTGAAGCTTTCTTT.

The CDR3 protein is CASSFGRASTDTQYF. The CDR3 DNA follows: TGTGCCAGCAGCTTCGGGCGGGCTAGCACAGATACGCAGTATTTT. This chain links TRBV5-4 with TRBJ2-3, with D perhaps TRBD2 (5 bases). The CDR3 totals 15 residues. Trimming removed 2 bases from V and 0 bases from J, with 10 bases in between. CDR1 and CDR2 (germline): SGHNT, YYREEE (reference sequence).

V is TRBV14 and J is TRBJ2-3, with D unclear. Germline V gives CDR1 SGHDN, CDR2 FVKESK. V shed 4 bases and J shed 2 bases, with 10 bases lying between them. The CDR3 is 14 amino acids. The CDR3 loop is CASSLSAHTDTQYF. The CDR3 DNA follows: TGTGCCAGCAGCCTTTCGGCCCACACAGATACGCAGTATTTT.

The chain employs TRBV5-6 and TRBJ2-7; D is undetermined. The CDR3 consists of 13 residues. Germline V lookup: CDR1 SGHDT, CDR2 YYEEEE. Trimming pared 3 bases from V and 7 bases from J, leaving 14 bases between. Here the CDR3 reads CASSSGPVGEQYF. The CDR3 bases are TGTGCCAGCAGCTCGGGTCCAGTAGGGGAGCAGTACTTC.

The chain has TRBV3-1 (or the pseudogene TRBV3-2) and TRBJ2-1; 8 positions agree with TRBD2. Germline lookup yields CDR1 LGHDT and CDR2 YNNKEL (reference sequence). V shed 3 bases and J 4 bases; nucleotides not matched to a gene: 5. This CDR3 spans 15 amino acids. The CDR3 DNA is TGTGCCAGCAGCCAGGCTAGCGGGCGTTACAATGAGCAGTTCTTC. Protein product: CASSQASGRYNEQFF.

This clone was seen a single time. The CDR3 DNA reads as TGCGCCAGCAGCCCCGGACTAGCGGGAAGGGGGAATGAGCAGTTCTTC. Protein product: CASSPGLAGRGNEQFF. The chain is built from TRBV5-1 and TRBJ2-1; TRBD2 matches 12 bases. The ends lost 4 bases at V and 7 bases at J; junction bases unmatched: 9. This CDR3 contains 16 residues. CDR1 SGHRS and CDR2 YFSETQ come from the germline V gene.

The chain recombines TRBV6-5 with TRBJ1-2; TRBD1 agrees at 8 bases. Trimming removed 2 bases from V and 6 bases from J; junction bases left unmatched: 5. Germline CDR1 and CDR2: MNHEY and SVGAGI. The CDR3 is 14 residues long. The CDR3 loop is CASSYGQGLDGYTF. For the CDR3, the DNA is TGTGCCAGCAGTTACGGACAGGGACTTGATGGCTACACCTTC.